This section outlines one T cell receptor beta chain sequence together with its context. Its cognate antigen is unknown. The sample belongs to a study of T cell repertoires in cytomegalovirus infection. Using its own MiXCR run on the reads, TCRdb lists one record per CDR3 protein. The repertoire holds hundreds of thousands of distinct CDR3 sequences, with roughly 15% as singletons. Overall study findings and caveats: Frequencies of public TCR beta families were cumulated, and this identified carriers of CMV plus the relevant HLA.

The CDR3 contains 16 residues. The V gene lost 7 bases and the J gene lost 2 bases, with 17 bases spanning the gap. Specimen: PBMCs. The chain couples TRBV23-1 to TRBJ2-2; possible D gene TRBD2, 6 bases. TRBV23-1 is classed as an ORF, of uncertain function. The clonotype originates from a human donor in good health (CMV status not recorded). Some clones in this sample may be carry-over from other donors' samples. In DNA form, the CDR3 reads TGCGCCAGCATTCTCAATTTGGGGGGAAACACCGGGGAGCTGTTTTTT. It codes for CASILNLGGNTGELFF.